The 6 T cell receptor beta chains below were found in one sample sequenced in a study of blood T cell repertoires in COVID-19. Method: immunoSEQ multiplex PCR; TCRdb's copy keeps in-frame clones and lacks some. The sample lists 220,000 or so clones; roughly 80% were seen once. The sequenced material came from PBMCs or T cells enriched from blood (not recorded which). These receptors were collected from a woman aged 40 to 55 with acute COVID-19.

The chain combines TRBV29-1 with TRBJ1-2; the match to TRBD1 covers 8 bases. Germline values: CDR1 SQVTM, CDR2 ANQGSEA. V shed 7 bases and J 1 base; nucleotides not matched to a gene: 5. The CDR3 is made up of 13 amino acids. The CDR3: CSARTGFNYGYTF. In DNA, the CDR3 is TGCAGCGCCCGGACAGGGTTTAACTATGGCTACACCTTC.

The chain has TRBV5-1 and TRBJ2-5, with D uncertain. Germline lookup yields CDR1 SGHRS and CDR2 YFSETQ. The CDR3 spans 14 residues. V was clipped by 0 bases and J by 1 base, with 7 bases between them. Here the CDR3 reads CASSLGRAQETQYF. CDR3 sequence (DNA): TGCGCCAGCAGCTTGGGTCGAGCCCAAGAGACCCAGTACTTC.

The rearrangement links TRBV4-2 to TRBJ1-4, with TRBD1 as a possible D gene (5 bases). CDR3 length: 16 residues. Germline V gene lookup returns CDR1 LGHNA and CDR2 YNFKEQ. Trimming stripped 2 bases from V and 6 bases from J, with 16 bases between. CDR3 protein: CASSQPPTGGYEKLFF. CDR3 nucleotide sequence: TGTGCCAGCAGCCAACCCCCGACCGGGGGATATGAAAAACTGTTTTTT.

This clone has just a few counts. The rearrangement links TRBV10-3 to TRBJ2-2; TRBD2 matches at 8 bases. Trimming removed 0 bases from V and 3 bases from J; junction bases left unmatched: 9. Germline V gene lookup returns CDR1 ENHRY and CDR2 SYGVKD. This CDR3 spans 18 amino acids. In DNA, the CDR3 is TGTGCCATCAGTGAGTCGATTCGTCCGGGAGGGGACACCGGGGAGCTGTTTTTT. This sequence encodes CAISESIRPGGDTGELFF.

The rearrangement links TRBV5-4 to TRBJ1-2; possibly TRBD1 for D (6 bases). Between the trimmed V and J ends, which lost 4 bases and 4 bases, there was a span of 11 bases. The CDR3 sequence is 13 residues long. CDR1 SGHNT and CDR2 YYREEE come from the germline V gene (reference sequence). CDR3 sequence (DNA): TGTGCCAGCAGCATGGACAGTGCCTATGGCTACACCTTC. Translating gives CASSMDSAYGYTF.

V is TRBV7-9 and J is TRBJ2-7; 8 nucleotides align to TRBD2. CDR3 length equals 16 residues. V lost 3 bases, J lost 7 bases, and 14 bases stayed unmatched. Germline-derived CDR1 and CDR2 are SEHNR and FQNEAQ (reference sequence). The CDR3 loop reads CASSFFGGAPAGEQYF. DNA of the CDR3: TGTGCCAGCAGCTTCTTCGGGGGGGCCCCAGCCGGGGAGCAGTACTTC.